Below, one TCR beta chain is given with its context. The CDR3 loop spans 12 amino acids. V lost 5 bases and J 4 bases, leaving 5 bases between the germline ends. From germline, CDR1 is MDHEN and CDR2 SYDVKM. TCRdb's copy holds only in-frame clones and misses some; the assay was immunoSEQ multiplex PCR. Among roughly 68,000 clones listed, roughly 93% were seen once. The rearrangement links TRBV28 to TRBJ2-2, with D unclear. This TCR was recovered from a man aged 40-49 years with rheumatoid arthritis. Source material: PBMCs. The CDR3 DNA sequence: TGTGCCAGCAGTGGGGTCACCGGGGAGCTGTTTTTT. It specifies CASSGVTGELFF.